This is a list of T cell receptor beta chains from one sample in a study of blood T cell repertoires in COVID-19. TCRdb keeps only in-frame clones here, not all; method: immunoSEQ multiplex PCR. Of 250,000 to 350,000 clones listed, about nine tenths were seen once; the top ten hold about 2.5%. The sequencing input was peripheral blood. The receptors were sampled from a man in his late teens or twenties with active or convalescent COVID-19. Each CDR3 is given with its conserved first and last residue. Fields, in order: V gene, D gene, J gene, clone size, CDR3 length, CDR3 protein, CDR3 DNA. D genes are given only for firm matches. Clone size is not always given. Where it is, it says once, few, many or a class for expanded clones.

>TRBV27|TRBD2|TRBJ2-1|-|17
CASSFIAASGSGGEQFF
TGTGCCAGCAGTTTTATCGCCGCTAGCGGGAGTGGTGGTGAGCAGTTCTTC
>TRBV9|-|TRBJ2-3|-|16
CASSASGGQYTDTQYF
TGTGCCAGCAGCGCGTCCGGGGGACAGTACACAGATACGCAGTATTTT
>TRBV27|-|TRBJ1-2|-|15
CASRKRGHRNYGYTF
TGTGCCAGCAGGAAAAGGGGCCATAGAAACTATGGCTACACCTTC
>TRBV9|-|TRBJ2-5|-|16
CASSVGDGGRQETQYF
TGTGCCAGCAGCGTAGGGGACGGGGGACGCCAAGAGACCCAGTACTTC
>TRBV6-4|TRBD1|TRBJ2-7|-|15
CASSTGTGASYEQYF
TGTGCCAGCAGTACCGGGACAGGGGCTTCCTACGAGCAGTACTTC
>TRBV28|TRBD2|TRBJ2-1|once|15
CASSPRLAGVDEQFF
TGTGCCAGCAGTCCTCGACTAGCGGGGGTCGATGAGCAGTTCTTC
>TRBV30|-|TRBJ1-5|few|15
CAWSPLQGRAQPQHF
TGTGCCTGGAGTCCCTTACAGGGCCGGGCTCAGCCCCAGCATTTT
>TRBV27|TRBD1|TRBJ2-7|once|13
CASSSRGLNEQYF
TGTGCCAGCAGTTCCAGGGGGCTGAACGAGCAGTACTTC
>TRBV27|TRBD2|TRBJ2-3|-|18
CASSLTGLAGSSTDTQYF
TGTGCCAGCAGTCTTACGGGACTAGCGGGGTCTAGCACAGATACGCAGTATTTT
>TRBV6-6|TRBD1|TRBJ2-7|-|15
CASSPPGQGSYEQYF
TGTGCCAGCAGTCCTCCGGGACAGGGCTCCTACGAGCAGTACTTC
>TRBV11-2|TRBD2|TRBJ2-1|-|15
CASSRLAGGLNEQFF
TGTGCCAGCAGCCGACTAGCGGGAGGGCTCAATGAGCAGTTCTTC
>TRBV6-5|-|TRBJ1-2|-|15
CASSQRAGKSYGYTF
TGTGCCAGCAGCCAAAGGGCAGGGAAGAGCTATGGCTACACCTTC
>TRBV6-1|-|TRBJ1-2|once|14
CASSEAGFLGGYTF
TGTGCCAGCAGTGAAGCCGGGTTTTTGGGTGGCTACACCTTC
>TRBV12-3/TRBV12-4|-|TRBJ2-5|-|11
CASSPRETQYF
TGTGCCAGCAGTCCGCGGGAGACCCAGTACTTC
>TRBV5-1|TRBD2|TRBJ2-1|-|18
CASSLLAGGLRQGDEQFF
TGCGCCAGCAGCCTGCTAGCGGGAGGATTAAGACAGGGGGATGAGCAGTTCTTC
>TRBV3-1/TRBV3-2|-|TRBJ2-7|-|13
CASSDNPYYEQYF
TGTGCCAGCAGCGATAACCCCTACTACGAGCAGTACTTC
>TRBV13|TRBD2|TRBJ2-5|-|19
CASSLGLAGGPAYPETQYF
TGTGCCAGCAGCCTCGGACTAGCGGGGGGGCCGGCCTACCCGGAGACCCAGTACTTC
>TRBV28|-|TRBJ2-7|-|12
CASSLIGYEQYF
TGTGCCAGCAGTTTAATCGGCTACGAGCAGTACTTC
>TRBV27|-|TRBJ1-3|once|13
CASSLEMGNTIYF
TGTGCCAGCAGTCTAGAAATGGGAAACACCATATATTTT
>TRBV9|-|TRBJ1-2|-|14
CASSVGGGPYGYTF
TGTGCCAGCAGCGTAGGAGGAGGACCCTATGGCTACACCTTC
>TRBV19|TRBD2|TRBJ2-4|few|16
CASSSGLAGASNIQYF
TGTGCCAGTAGTTCGGGACTAGCGGGCGCGAGCAACATTCAGTACTTC
>TRBV5-6|-|TRBJ1-4|-|15
CASSLVRTANEKLFF
TGTGCCAGCAGCTTGGTCAGGACAGCGAATGAAAAACTGTTTTTT
>TRBV6-5|-|TRBJ2-7|-|13
CASGEIGRNEQYF
TGTGCCAGCGGAGAGATTGGGAGAAACGAGCAGTACTTC
>TRBV19|TRBD2|TRBJ2-3|once|18
CASSITASGRPSTDTQYF
TGTGCCAGTAGTATTACGGCTAGCGGGAGGCCTAGCACAGATACGCAGTATTTT
>TRBV11-3|TRBD1|TRBJ1-1|few|16
CASSLDGGQGRSEAFF
TGTGCCAGCAGCTTAGATGGGGGACAGGGCCGAAGTGAAGCTTTCTTT
>TRBV18|TRBD2|TRBJ2-3|-|14
CASSPGLNTDTQYF
TGTGCCAGCTCACCGGGACTAAACACAGATACGCAGTATTTT
>TRBV27|-|TRBJ1-4|-|12
CASSLRGEKLFF
TGTGCCAGCAGCCTGAGAGGGGAAAAACTGTTTTTT
>TRBV18|-|TRBJ2-7|-|15
CASSPFKGPTYEQYF
TGTGCCAGCTCACCATTTAAGGGGCCAACCTACGAGCAGTACTTC
>TRBV9|-|TRBJ1-6|few|14
CASSPLGRNSPLHF
TGTGCCAGCAGCCCATTGGGGCGGAATTCACCCCTCCACTTT
>TRBV5-1|TRBD1|TRBJ1-1|-|17
CASSLNGAETGWTEAFF
TGCGCCAGCAGCTTGAATGGGGCCGAGACAGGGTGGACTGAAGCTTTCTTT
>TRBV6-5|-|TRBJ2-7|-|12
CASSKTVVEQYF
TGTGCCAGCAGTAAGACAGTGGTCGAGCAGTACTTC
>TRBV7-2|TRBD1|TRBJ1-3|medium-sized|17
CASSLDSGQGSGNTIYF
TGTGCCAGCAGCTTAGATTCAGGACAGGGCTCTGGAAACACCATATATTTT
>TRBV18|-|TRBJ1-5|-|13
CASSPAAAGPQHF
TGTGCCAGCTCCCCAGCAGCCGCGGGGCCCCAGCATTTT
>TRBV10-1|TRBD2|TRBJ2-1|once|15
CASSESVAGATEQFF
TGCGCCAGCAGTGAGTCGGTAGCGGGAGCTACTGAGCAGTTCTTC
>TRBV27|-|TRBJ2-3|-|16
CASSATGNWGTDTQYF
TGTGCCAGCAGTGCCACAGGGAATTGGGGCACAGATACGCAGTATTTT